The 21 T cell receptor beta chains presented below share a single source sample, sequenced in a study of T cell repertoires in cytomegalovirus infection. TCRdb fed the reads into MiXCR, producing one record per CDR3 protein. The table has under 300,000 distinct CDR3 sequences, approximately 13% seen once. Sequencing input: PBMCs. The receptors come from a human donor in good health (CMV status not recorded). Some clones in this sample may be carry-over from other donors' samples.

This clonotype was counted at least ten times. The chain links TRBV7-9 to TRBJ2-5; D tentatively reads TRBD1 or TRBD2 (6 bases each). Trimming shortened V by 5 bases and J by 5 bases, and 18 bases separated the two germline ends. Germline V gene lookup returns CDR1 SEHNR and CDR2 FQNEAQ (reference sequence). The CDR3 contains 15 residues. CDR3 nucleotides: TGTGCCAGCAGCGATTCCCTCGGAGGGGGGGAGACCCAGTACTTC. Its protein is CASSDSLGGGETQYF.

Notes on this clonotype: A single base separates this from a much larger clone, so it may be a read error. This is likely a read error, given that the CDR3 carries no conserved phenylalanine or tryptophan at its end. V usage is TRBV7-9 and J usage is TRBJ1-6; 7 nucleotides align to TRBD1. Trimming took 5 bases from V and 10 from J; bases not matched to a gene: 2. This CDR3 has 12 amino acids. Germline assignment: CDR1 SEHNR and CDR2 FQNEAQ (reference sequence). The CDR3 bases are TGTGCCAGCAGCACCAGGGGGTCACCCCTCCACATT. This gives the protein CASSTRGSPLHI.

Ten or more counts support this clonotype. The chain combines TRBV7-2 with TRBJ1-2, with unresolved D. Trimming left V 0 bases short and J 10 bases short, with 12 bases between. The CDR3 is made up of 13 amino acids. Germline CDR1 and CDR2: SGHTA and FQGNSA. The CDR3 region has the DNA TGTGCCAGCAGCTTAGCCGGGGTGTTAGCCTACACCTTC. Translating gives CASSLAGVLAYTF.

The chain is built from TRBV29-1 and TRBJ2-3; 7 bases align to TRBD2. CDR3 length: 15 residues. With V trimmed by 3 bases and J by 4 bases, 10 bases remained unmatched. Germline V gene sequence: CDR1 SQVTM, CDR2 ANQGSEA. The CDR3 nucleotides are TGCAGCGTTGAGATGAGGCTAGCGGTCCCAGATACGCAGTATTTT. Its protein product is CSVEMRLAVPDTQYF.

V is TRBV29-1 and J is TRBJ2-7, with a weak D call TRBD1 (6 bases). The CDR3 is made up of 14 amino acids. The germline V gene has CDR1 SQVTM and CDR2 ANQGSEA. V was clipped by 4 bases and J by 4 bases, with 17 bases between them. The DNA for the CDR3 is TGCAGCGTTGGAGGGGGACCGCTTGGGTACGAGCAGTACTTC. This sequence encodes CSVGGGPLGYEQYF.

This clonotype was picked up one time. The genes are TRBV11-2 and TRBJ1-3, with D unclear. V was cut by 7 bases and J by 0 bases, with 13 bases left in between. The CDR3 runs 15 residues. The germline V gene has CDR1 SGHAT and CDR2 FQNNGV. The CDR3 loop reads CASTPQVLSGNTIYF. The CDR3 DNA sequence: TGTGCCAGCACCCCTCAGGTTCTCTCTGGAAACACCATATATTTT.

This clonotype turned up a few times. The chain has TRBV2 and TRBJ2-1, with 10 bases identical to TRBD1. This CDR3 is built from 14 residues. The V and J ends lost 8 bases and 9 bases, in that order; junction bases with no gene match: 10. Per the germline V gene, CDR1 is SNHLY and CDR2 is FYNNEI. Here the CDR3 DNA reads TGTGCCAGCGGTTGGGACAGGGGTAGGATTGAGCAGTTCTTC. Residues: CASGWDRGRIEQFF.

This clonotype was counted many times. This rearrangement joins TRBV11-3 to TRBJ2-7; unclear D gene. Germline values: CDR1 SGHNT, CDR2 YENEEA. This CDR3 has 15 amino acids. The V end lost 5 bases, the J end lost 0 bases, and 14 bases lay between the germline ends. Here the CDR3 DNA reads TGTGCCAGCAGCCCAATACGCGGTTTCTCCTACGAGCAGTACTTC. Encoded protein: CASSPIRGFSYEQYF.

This clonotype has more than one count but fewer than ten. This chain connects TRBV12-5 to TRBJ2-5, with 12 positions matching TRBD2. The CDR3 covers 15 residues. From germline, CDR1 is LGHNT and CDR2 FRNRAP. The V segment lost 7 bases and the J segment 4 bases; nucleotides outside the gene matches: 7. This CDR3 reads CASAPGLAGLETQYF. The CDR3 region has the DNA TGTGCTAGTGCTCCCGGACTAGCGGGACTAGAGACCCAGTACTTC.

This clonotype has at least ten counts. The chain joins TRBV18 to TRBJ1-1, with D unresolved. Germline CDR1 KGHSH, CDR2 LQKENI. V lost 4 bases, J lost 7 bases, and 10 bases lay in between. This CDR3 is built from 12 residues. CDR3 in amino acids: CASSLAGNEAFF. CDR3 DNA: TGTGCCAGCTCACTAGCGGGAAATGAAGCTTTCTTT.

A few counts support this clonotype. The V gene is TRBV20-1, the J gene TRBJ2-7; no reliable D call. V was trimmed by 4 bases and J by 1 base, leaving 17 bases between them. Germline-derived CDR1 and CDR2 are DFQATT and SNEGSKA (reference sequence). The length of the CDR3 is 15 residues. CDR3 in amino acids: CSAITPREGSYEQYF. CDR3 nucleotides: TGCAGTGCTATAACCCCCCGAGAAGGTTCCTACGAGCAGTACTTC.

The V and J genes are TRBV20-1 and TRBJ1-5; D is perhaps TRBD1 (6 bases). The V end was cut by 4 bases, the J end by 2 bases, with 15 bases between. The length of the CDR3 is 15 residues. Germline V gene data show CDR1 as DFQATT and CDR2 as SNEGSKA (reference sequence). The CDR3 DNA reads as TGCAGTGCTATAGAGGTGGACAGCGGCAATCAGCCCCAGCATTTT. Protein sequence: CSAIEVDSGNQPQHF.

The table lists this clonotype with many counts. The V gene is TRBV12-3 or TRBV12-4, the J gene TRBJ2-6; D is undetermined. The CDR3 runs 13 residues. With 8 bases removed from V and 0 bases from J, the gap between germline ends came to 5 bases. For the CDR3, the DNA is TGTGCCAGCGCAGACTCTGGGGCCAACGTCCTGACTTTC. This sequence encodes CASADSGANVLTF.

This clonotype was seen repeatedly, ten times or more. This chain connects TRBV7-2 to TRBJ2-1, with 11 nucleotides matching TRBD2. The CDR3 contains 17 residues. The germline V gene encodes CDR1 SGHTA and CDR2 FQGNSA. The trim removed 4 bases at V and 8 bases at J, leaving 13 bases unmatched. The DNA of the CDR3 is TGTGCCAGCAGCTCCCGACTAGCGGGGCCTGGGGTGGATGAGCAGTTCTTC. Its protein product is CASSSRLAGPGVDEQFF. The full variable domain, in which reference TRBV7-2 and TRBJ2-1 provide the parts outside the CDR3, is GAGVSQSPSNKVTEKGKDVELRCDPISGHTALYWYRQSLGQGLEFLIYFQGNSAPDKSGLPSDRFSAERTGGSVSTLTIQRTQQEDSAVYLCASSSRLAGPGVDEQFFGPGTRLTVL.

The table lists this clonotype with many counts. The chain joins TRBV19 to TRBJ2-6; D not certain. With 6 bases removed from V and 0 bases from J, the gap between germline ends came to 12 bases. From germline, CDR1 is LNHDA and CDR2 SQIVND (reference sequence). CDR3 length equals 16 residues. CDR3 in amino acids: CASRADRVSGANVLTF. DNA of the CDR3: TGTGCCAGTAGGGCGGATCGCGTCTCTGGGGCCAACGTCCTGACTTTC.

This clonotype was detected many times. The rearrangement joins TRBV7-2 to TRBJ1-1; D is unclear. Germline CDR1 reads SGHTA; CDR2 reads FQGNSA. The ends were cut back, 2 bases at V and 5 bases at J, with 9 bases in the middle. The CDR3 covers 13 residues. The CDR3 bases are TGTGCCAGCAGCTTATTGGGAGAGACTGAAGCTTTCTTT. It codes for CASSLLGETEAFF.

Many counts were recorded for this clonotype. This chain joins TRBV5-4 and TRBJ2-3; either TRBD1 or TRBD2 may fit D (5 bases each). Trimming pared 0 bases from V and 5 bases from J, leaving 10 bases between. Per the germline V gene, CDR1 is SGHNT and CDR2 is YYREEE (reference sequence). The CDR3 is made up of 14 amino acids. CDR3 amino acids: CASSLDPGRDTQYF. The CDR3 DNA sequence: TGTGCCAGCAGCTTGGATCCGGGACGAGATACGCAGTATTTT.

In this sample, this clonotype turned up many times. The CDR3 reads CASSLDAGATQETQYF. CDR3 bases: TGTGCCAGCAGCTTAGACGCGGGGGCCACACAAGAGACCCAGTACTTC. This rearrangement joins TRBV7-2 to TRBJ2-5; D might be TRBD2 (7 bases). Germline CDR1 SGHTA, CDR2 FQGNSA. This CDR3 is built from 16 residues. V lost 1 base, J lost 2 bases, and 14 bases lay in between.

This clonotype was counted between two and nine times. This chain uses TRBV2 with TRBJ2-3; weak D call: TRBD2 (6 bases). The CDR3 is 17 amino acids. The V and J ends lost 0 bases and 1 base respectively, with 14 bases between them. Germline-derived CDR1 and CDR2 are SNHLY and FYNNEI. The CDR3 protein is CASSEAPNGSGTDTQYF. For the CDR3, the DNA is TGTGCCAGCAGTGAAGCGCCCAACGGGAGCGGCACAGATACGCAGTATTTT.

Written as DNA, the CDR3 is TGCAGTGCTGGCCGGGAGGCGGGGGAGCAGTACTTC. Its protein is CSAGREAGEQYF. The chain uses TRBV20-1 and TRBJ2-7; TRBD2 matches at 7 bases. From germline, CDR1 is DFQATT and CDR2 SNEGSKA (reference sequence). The CDR3 is made up of 12 amino acids. Trimming took 5 bases from V and 7 from J; bases not matched to a gene: 8.

There are many counts of this clonotype. This chain uses TRBV24-1 with TRBJ2-3, with unresolved D. V dropped 5 bases and J dropped 2 bases, with 10 bases sitting between them. CDR3 length: 14 amino acids. From germline, CDR1 is KGHDR and CDR2 SFDVKD. CDR3 sequence: CATSVGGPTDTQYF. The DNA for the CDR3 is TGTGCCACCAGTGTAGGTGGGCCCACAGATACGCAGTATTTT.